These T cell receptor beta chains were read from a single sample in a study of CD8+ T cells in alopecia areata. TCRdb keeps only in-frame clones here, not all; method: immunoSEQ multiplex PCR. Here the sample spans approximately 12,000 clones, more than 45% being singletons. Material: skin. Source of these receptors: a human donor with alopecia areata. CDR3s include the opening cysteine and the closing phenylalanine or tryptophan. The order of the fields is J gene, D gene, clone size, V gene, CDR3 DNA, CDR3 protein. A D gene is named only where the DNA matches it firmly. Some rows mark clone size as missing; the rest say once, few, many or name a class of expanded clone.

>TRBJ2-4|NA|NA|TRBV6-6
TGTGCCAGCAGCCCTGGGAGGACCAGGGAGATTCAGTACTTC
CASSPGRTREIQYF
>TRBJ2-1|NA|once|TRBV29-1
TGCAGCGTTGGGGTTGTGACGGATTACAATGAGCAGTTCTTC
CSVGVVTDYNEQFF
>TRBJ2-7|NA|few|TRBV30
TGTGCCTGGTTAAACACCGGGACACCGGTCAACGAGCAGTACTTC
CAWLNTGTPVNEQYF
>TRBJ2-7|TRBD1|NA|TRBV2
TGTGCCAGCAGTGAAGGACAGGGGGGGATCTACGAGCAGTACTTC
CASSEGQGGIYEQYF
>TRBJ2-5|NA|NA|TRBV5-8
TGTGCCAGCAGCTTGGGGCTAGATGTTGGTGTTCAAGAGACCCAGTACTTC
CASSLGLDVGVQETQYF
>TRBJ2-1|TRBD2|few|TRBV5-6
TGTGCCAGCAGCCCCCCGACTAGCGGGTGGTTGGAGCAGTTCTTC
CASSPPTSGWLEQFF
>TRBJ2-7|NA|NA|TRBV20-1
TGCAGTGCCAAGCCGCAGTACGAGCAGTACTTC
CSAKPQYEQYF
>TRBJ2-2|NA|once|TRBV12-1
TGTGCCAGCCGACCTCTTAGCGTCGGGGAGCTGTTTTTT
CASRPLSVGELFF
>TRBJ2-2|NA|NA|TRBV4-1
TGCGCCAGCAGCCAAGACAGGGAAATATGGACCGGGGAGCTGTTTTTT
CASSQDREIWTGELFF
>TRBJ2-6|TRBD1|NA|TRBV28
TGTGCCAGCAGTTCGCCCATTGGGGGGACAGGGAAGGCTGGGGCCAACGTCCTGACTTTC
CASSSPIGGTGKAGANVLTF
>TRBJ2-3|NA|NA|TRBV13
TGTGCCAGCAGCTCTTTCCCGGACGGGGACGAAACAGATACGCAGTATTTT
CASSSFPDGDETDTQYF
>TRBJ1-6|NA|NA|TRBV18
TGTGCCAGCTCAACAGATAGGGTTGATTCACCCCTCCACTTT
CASSTDRVDSPLHF
>TRBJ2-7|NA|NA|TRBV9
TGTGCCAGCAGCGTAGATCCAGGGTCGTACGAGCAGTACTTC
CASSVDPGSYEQYF
>TRBJ2-5|TRBD2|NA|TRBV6-4
TGTGCCAGCAGTGTCTCAGCGGGAGGCCAAGAGACCCAGTACTTC
CASSVSAGGQETQYF
>TRBJ2-2|NA|NA|TRBV30
TGTGCCTGGAGGCGGCAGGGTACGGGGGAGCTGTTTTTT
CAWRRQGTGELFF
>TRBJ2-7|NA|NA|TRBV9
TGTGCCAGCAGCGTACTAGGTTTGGCCGAGCAGTACTTC
CASSVLGLAEQYF